This entry features one T cell receptor (beta chain) sequence. Its antigen is still unknown. The naive gate required viable CD3+CD4+ or CD3+CD8+ cells with CCR7+CD45RA+CD45RO-CD95-CD27+CD28+ phenotype. Produced via immunoSEQ multiplex PCR; TCRdb's table is partial and in-frame only. The sample consists of some 20,000 clones, less than 99% of them appearing once. This record comes from a study of T cells after posttransplantation cyclophosphamide. Study-wide points: Skin or GI-infiltrating T cells shared few TRB sequences with blood. Donor-recipient repertoire similarity was low at 1-2 months, rising over year one.

V was trimmed by 5 bases and J by 8 bases, leaving 14 bases between them. The CDR3 totals 13 residues. Per germline, CDR1 SGHAT and CDR2 FQDESV (reference sequence). The source material was naive CD4+ T cells sorted from PBMCs. The rearrangement links TRBV11-1 to TRBJ2-3, with a possible D match to TRBD1 (6 bases). This receptor was identified in a man in his forties in good health, CMV-negative, and a related stem cell transplant donor. The CDR3 sequence is CASSARQVGTQYF. CDR3 nucleotides: TGTGCCAGCAGCGCCAGACAGGTCGGTACGCAGTATTTT.